These 16 T cell receptor beta chains originate from one sample sequenced in a study of blood T cell repertoires in COVID-19. Produced via immunoSEQ multiplex PCR; TCRdb's table is partial and in-frame only. The sample has more than 150,000 clones; about 87% are singletons. Sequencing was done on a sample of peripheral blood. Receptor source: a woman in her sixties or seventies with COVID-19, enrolled during active disease.

This chain links TRBV7-9 with TRBJ2-7; TRBD2 matches at 13 bases. CDR3 length: 14 amino acids. V was clipped by 4 bases and J by 9 bases; unmatched bases: 6. Germline CDR1 SEHNR, CDR2 FQNEAQ (reference sequence). CDR3 sequence reads: CASSSGTSGVTQYF. The CDR3 nucleotides are TGTGCCAGCAGCTCCGGGACTAGCGGGGTCACGCAGTACTTC.

The genes are TRBV30 and TRBJ2-2, with 7 bases matching TRBD2. CDR3 length equals 16 residues. The J segment lost 1 base and the V segment lost 0 bases, leaving 5 bases of the junction unmatched. CDR1 GTSNPN and CDR2 SVGIG come from the germline V gene (reference sequence). The CDR3 nucleotides read TGTGCCTGGAGTGTACTAGCGAAGAGGAACACCGGGGAGCTGTTTTTT. Translating gives CAWSVLAKRNTGELFF.

The V call is TRBV14, the J call TRBJ1-5; D gene unclear. The CDR3 is made up of 14 amino acids. Between the trimmed V and J ends, which lost 3 bases and 6 bases, there was a span of 12 bases. Germline V gene lookup returns CDR1 SGHDN and CDR2 FVKESK. This CDR3 reads CASSQGTVFQPQHF. DNA for the CDR3: TGTGCCAGCAGCCAGGGTACAGTCTTTCAGCCCCAGCATTTT.

The chain uses TRBV6-5 and TRBJ2-7; TRBD2 matches 8 bases. The CDR3 contains 13 residues. CDR1 is MNHEY, CDR2 SVGAGI, per germline. The V gene end was trimmed by 8 bases and the J gene end by 4 bases; junction bases not matched to a gene: 7. The CDR3 DNA follows: TGTGCCAGCTGCCTAAGCGGGAGTTACGAGCAGTACTTC. Protein sequence: CASCLSGSYEQYF.

This clone was observed a handful of times. V usage is TRBV5-1 and J usage is TRBJ1-1; D remains unclear. V shed 6 bases and J shed 4 bases, with 10 bases lying between them. The V gene's germline CDR1 is SGHRS and CDR2 YFSETQ. CDR3 length equals 12 residues. CDR3 sequence: CASTEGATEAFF. CDR3 DNA sequence: TGCGCCAGCACCGAGGGAGCCACTGAAGCTTTCTTT.

The rearrangement uses TRBV9 and TRBJ1-3; D is unclear. Germline CDR1 is SGDLS and CDR2 is YYNGEE. V was cut by 4 bases and J by 7 bases, with 12 bases left in between. The CDR3 length is 13 residues. As DNA, the CDR3 is TGTGCCAGCAGCCCGGGAGTATTCAACACCATATATTTT. Its protein is CASSPGVFNTIYF.

This chain links TRBV10-3 with TRBJ2-6; TRBD2 matches at 8 bases. The CDR3 sequence is 15 residues long. The germline CDR1 and CDR2 sequences are ENHRY and SYGVKD. V dropped 4 bases and J dropped 3; count of bases not matched to a gene: 2. In nucleotides, the CDR3 is TGTGCCATCAGTGGACTAGCGCATGGGGCCAACGTCCTGACTTTC. As protein: CAISGLAHGANVLTF.

This rearrangement joins TRBV4-3 to TRBJ2-1; 14 bases match TRBD2. V shed 2 bases, J shed 7 bases, and the junction held 7 bases outside the gene matches. Germline CDR1 and CDR2: LGHNA and YSLEER. The CDR3 runs to 17 residues. Here the CDR3 DNA reads TGCGCCAGCAGCCAATCCCGACTAGCGGGAGGGCCTAATGAGCAGTTCTTC. It codes for CASSQSRLAGGPNEQFF.

V and J are TRBV3-1 (or the pseudogene TRBV3-2) and TRBJ2-7; tentative D call: TRBD2 (6 bases). Trimming cost V 0 bases and J 2 bases, with 14 bases left between them. Looked up from germline, CDR1 is LGHDT and CDR2 is YNNKEL (reference sequence). The CDR3 is 16 amino acids. The CDR3 bases are TGTGCCAGCAGCCAAGATGGGCTAGCGAATACCTACGAGCAGTACTTC. It yields the protein CASSQDGLANTYEQYF.

The rearrangement uses TRBV7-9 and TRBJ2-7; D gene ambiguous. V shed 5 bases and J shed 5 bases, with 7 bases lying between them. Germline lookup yields CDR1 SEHNR and CDR2 FQNEAQ (reference sequence). The length of the CDR3 is 11 residues. CDR3 loop: CASSQVDEQYF. CDR3 bases: TGTGCCAGCAGCCAGGTGGACGAGCAGTACTTC.

The genes are TRBV6-1 and TRBJ2-5; 14 positions agree with TRBD2. The CDR3 consists of 16 residues. V lost 1 base to trimming and J lost 6 bases; unmatched junction nucleotides: 4. Germline V lookup: CDR1 MNHNS, CDR2 SASEGT. The DNA for the CDR3 is TGTGCCAGCAGTGAAGGACTAGCGGGAGGGCAAAAGACCCAGTACTTC. Its translation: CASSEGLAGGQKTQYF.

Only a few counts were recorded for this clone. CDR3 residues: CASSDRTRDIRPEAFF. In DNA, the CDR3 is TGTGCCAGCAGTGACCGAACCAGGGACATACGGCCTGAAGCTTTCTTT. The chain has TRBV6-1 and TRBJ1-1, with D perhaps TRBD1 (6 bases). Germline values: CDR1 MNHNS, CDR2 SASEGT. The CDR3 length is 16 residues. The ends were cut back, 3 bases at V and 6 bases at J, with 20 bases in the middle.

This clone was seen just once. This chain connects TRBV9 to TRBJ1-6; TRBD1 agrees at 10 bases. The CDR3 sequence is 14 residues long. Germline V CDR1 and CDR2: SGDLS, YYNGEE. J was trimmed by 10 bases and V by 7 bases; bases with no gene match: 8. The CDR3 sequence is CASGGQGVWSPLHF. Here the CDR3 DNA reads TGTGCCAGCGGCGGACAGGGGGTATGGTCACCCCTCCACTTT. Full variable domain (missing parts from reference TRBV9 and TRBJ1-6): DSGVTQTPKHLITATGQRVTLRCSPRSGDLSVYWYQQSLDQGLQFLIQYYNGEERAKGNILERFSAQQFPDLHSELNLSSLELGDSALYFCASGGQGVWSPLHFGNGTRLTVT.

V is TRBV19 and J is TRBJ2-2, with D perhaps matching TRBD2 (5 bases). The CDR3 extends over 16 amino acids. Trimming removed 7 bases at V and 6 bases at J, with 21 bases between. Germline V gene lookup returns CDR1 LNHDA and CDR2 SQIVND (reference sequence). The CDR3 region has the DNA TGTGCCAGTATCGACCTAACTAGGAGCCCGTCCGGGGAGCTGTTTTTT. Residues: CASIDLTRSPSGELFF.

The chain joins TRBV27 to TRBJ1-4; the match to TRBD1 covers 9 bases. Germline values: CDR1 MNHEY, CDR2 SMNVEV (reference sequence). The V gene end was trimmed by 7 bases and the J gene end by 7 bases; junction bases not matched to a gene: 7. This CDR3 has 14 residues. The CDR3 reads CASKRDRVVEKLFF. The CDR3 DNA reads as TGTGCCAGCAAGAGGGACAGGGTGGTTGAAAAACTGTTTTTT.

The V call is TRBV5-1, the J call TRBJ2-2, with D maybe TRBD1 (6 bases). The CDR3 spans 14 residues. Trimming removed 3 bases at V and 5 bases at J, with 11 bases between. The germline gives CDR1 SGHRS, CDR2 YFSETQ. The CDR3 sequence is CASSSGQGTGELFF. The CDR3 bases are TGCGCCAGCAGCTCAGGGCAGGGGACCGGGGAGCTGTTTTTT.